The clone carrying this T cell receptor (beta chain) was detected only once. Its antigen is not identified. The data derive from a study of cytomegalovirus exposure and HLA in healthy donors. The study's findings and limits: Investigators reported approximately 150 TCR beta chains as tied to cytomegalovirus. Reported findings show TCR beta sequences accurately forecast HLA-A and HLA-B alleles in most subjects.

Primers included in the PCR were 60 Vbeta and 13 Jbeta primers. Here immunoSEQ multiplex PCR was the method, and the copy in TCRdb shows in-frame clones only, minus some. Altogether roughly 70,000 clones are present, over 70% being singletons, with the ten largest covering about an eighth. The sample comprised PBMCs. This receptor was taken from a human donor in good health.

The CDR3 coding sequence is TGCAGCGTTGATGAGAAAGGGGTGATCAATGAGCAGTTCTTC. It encodes CSVDEKGVINEQFF. V usage is TRBV29-1 and J usage is TRBJ2-1; tentatively, D is TRBD1 (5 bases). Germline values: CDR1 SQVTM, CDR2 ANQGSEA. The CDR3 is 14 amino acids. V lost 3 bases to trimming and J lost 6 bases, with 15 bases between them.